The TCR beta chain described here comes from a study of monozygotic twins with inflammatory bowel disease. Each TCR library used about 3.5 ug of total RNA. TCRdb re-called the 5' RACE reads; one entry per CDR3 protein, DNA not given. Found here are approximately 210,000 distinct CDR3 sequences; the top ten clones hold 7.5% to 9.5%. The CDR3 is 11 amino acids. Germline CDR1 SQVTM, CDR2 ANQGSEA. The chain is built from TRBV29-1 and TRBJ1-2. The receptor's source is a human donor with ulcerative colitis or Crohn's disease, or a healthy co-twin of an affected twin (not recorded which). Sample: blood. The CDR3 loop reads CSVEFLAGYTF.